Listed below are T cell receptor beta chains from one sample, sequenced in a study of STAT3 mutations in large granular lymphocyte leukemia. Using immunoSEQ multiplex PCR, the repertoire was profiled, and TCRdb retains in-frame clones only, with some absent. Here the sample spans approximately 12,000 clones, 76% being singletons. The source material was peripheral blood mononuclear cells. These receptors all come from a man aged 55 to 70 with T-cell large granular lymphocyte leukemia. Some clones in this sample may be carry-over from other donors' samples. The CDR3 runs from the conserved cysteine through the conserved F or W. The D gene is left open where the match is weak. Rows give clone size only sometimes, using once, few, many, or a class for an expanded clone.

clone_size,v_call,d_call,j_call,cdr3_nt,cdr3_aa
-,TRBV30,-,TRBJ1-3,TGTGCCTGGAGTTACAGCGACACCATATATTTT,CAWSYSDTIYF
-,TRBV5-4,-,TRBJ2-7,TGTGCCAGCAGCTTGGCGGCCATAGGGGAGCAGTACTTC,CASSLAAIGEQYF
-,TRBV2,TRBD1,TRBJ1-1,TGTGCCAGCAGTGCACAGGGGTACACTGAAGCTTTCTTT,CASSAQGYTEAFF
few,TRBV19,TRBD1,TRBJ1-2,TGTGCCAGTCAGGGGGCCTACGGCTACACCTTC,CASQGAYGYTF
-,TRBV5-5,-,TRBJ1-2,TGTGCCAGCAGCTTGGTCCTAAACTATGGCTACACCTTC,CASSLVLNYGYTF
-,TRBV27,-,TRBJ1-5,TGTGCCAGCAGCCTTGGGACGCAAAATCAGCCCCAGCATTTT,CASSLGTQNQPQHF
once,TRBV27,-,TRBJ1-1,TGTGCCAGCAGTAAATGGGGGGACCACACTGAAGCTTTCTTT,CASSKWGDHTEAFF
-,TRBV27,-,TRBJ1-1,TGTGCCAGCAGGGACGGGGTGGACACTGAAGCTTTCTTT,CASRDGVDTEAFF
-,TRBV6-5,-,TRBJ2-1,TGTGCCAGCAGTTACTCGAGGGGCGAGCAGTTCTTC,CASSYSRGEQFF
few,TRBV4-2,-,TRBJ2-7,TGTGCCAGCAGCCAAGATCTTTCGACTTTCACCTACGAGCAGTACTTC,CASSQDLSTFTYEQYF
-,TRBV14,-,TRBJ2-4,TGTGCCAGCAGCCAATTCGAATACATTCAGTACTTC,CASSQFEYIQYF
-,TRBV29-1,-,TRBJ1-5,TGCAGCGCTATACAGGGTTATAGCAATCAGCCCCAGCATTTT,CSAIQGYSNQPQHF
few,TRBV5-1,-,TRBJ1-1,TGCGCCAGCAGCTTGTTAGGAAACACTGAAGCTTTCTTT,CASSLLGNTEAFF
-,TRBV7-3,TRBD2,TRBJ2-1,TGTGCCAGCAGCTTACTCCCGACTAGCGGGAGGGGGAATGAGCAGTTCTTC,CASSLLPTSGRGNEQFF
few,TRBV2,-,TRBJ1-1,TGTGCCAGCAGTGAAGAGTGGGGGACTGAAGCTTTCTTT,CASSEEWGTEAFF
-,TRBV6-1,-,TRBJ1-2,TGTGCCAGCATGAAGGAGGTGATCTATGGCTACACCTTC,CASMKEVIYGYTF
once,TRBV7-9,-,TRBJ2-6,TGTGCCAGCAGCCGTTCGGTAGGTCCTAGCTCTGGGGCCAACGTCCTGACTTTC,CASSRSVGPSSGANVLTF
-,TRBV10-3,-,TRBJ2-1,TGTGCCATCAGTGACGTGGAGAGCTCCTACAATGAGCAGTTCTTC,CAISDVESSYNEQFF
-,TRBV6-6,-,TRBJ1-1,TGTGCCAGCAGTTACGACAGGCGGAACACTGAAGCTTTCTTT,CASSYDRRNTEAFF
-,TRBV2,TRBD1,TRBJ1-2,TGTGCCAGCACCGAGGGACAGAACTATGGCTACACCTTC,CASTEGQNYGYTF
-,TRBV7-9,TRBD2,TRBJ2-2,TGTGCCAGCAGCCCTTCGGGACTAGCGGGGACCGGGGAGCTGTTTTTT,CASSPSGLAGTGELFF
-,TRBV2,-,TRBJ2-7,TGTGCCAGCAGATATGGACGGGCCACCTACGAGCAGTACTTC,CASRYGRATYEQYF
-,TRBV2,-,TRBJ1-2,TGTGCCAGCAGTGAATGGGACTATGGCTACACCTTC,CASSEWDYGYTF
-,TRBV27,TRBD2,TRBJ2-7,TGTGCCAGCAGTTTCATCGGGACTAGCGGCTCCTACGAGCAGTACTTC,CASSFIGTSGSYEQYF
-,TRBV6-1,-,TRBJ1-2,TGTGCCAGCACCGTAAACTATGGCTACACCTTC,CASTVNYGYTF
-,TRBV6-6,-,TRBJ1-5,TGTGCCAGCAGTTACCCCGGGGCCGGTCAGCCCCAGCATTTT,CASSYPGAGQPQHF
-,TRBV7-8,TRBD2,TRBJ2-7,TGTGCCAGCAGCGTTTCAGCGGGAACCCGCGAGCAGTACTTC,CASSVSAGTREQYF
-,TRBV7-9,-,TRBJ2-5,TGTGCCAGCAGCTTTGGGGGGTACCAAGAGACCCAGTACTTC,CASSFGGYQETQYF
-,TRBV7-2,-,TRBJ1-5,TGTGCCAGCAGCTTAATGTTGACAGCAGATAGCAATCAGCCCCAGCATTTT,CASSLMLTADSNQPQHF
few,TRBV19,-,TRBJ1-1,TGTGCCAGTAGTAGCCCATTCAGGGGAGTCACTGAAGCTTTCTTT,CASSSPFRGVTEAFF
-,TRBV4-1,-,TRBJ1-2,TGCGCCAGCAGCCAAGCGATCCAGGCGGCGGGTGGCTACACCTTC,CASSQAIQAAGGYTF
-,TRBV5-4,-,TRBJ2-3,TGTGCCAGCAGCTTAAGATTCACAGATACGCAGTATTTT,CASSLRFTDTQYF
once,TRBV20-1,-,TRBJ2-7,TGCAGTGCTAGAGTAGAACTGGAGCAGTACTTC,CSARVELEQYF
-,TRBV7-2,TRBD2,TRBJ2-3,TGTGCCAGCAGCGGGCAAGCGGGAGTGGTGACAGATACGCAGTATTTT,CASSGQAGVVTDTQYF
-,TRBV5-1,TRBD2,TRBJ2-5,TGCGCCAGCAGCTTGGGCGCAACGGGAGGAGGGGAGACCCAGTACTTC,CASSLGATGGGETQYF
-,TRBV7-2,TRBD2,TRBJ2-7,TGTGCCAGCAGCGACCAGGGGACTAGCCGCTACGAGCAGTACTTC,CASSDQGTSRYEQYF
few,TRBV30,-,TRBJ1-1,TGTGCCTGGAGACAGGAGAACACTGAAGCTTTCTTT,CAWRQENTEAFF
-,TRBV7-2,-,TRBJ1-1,TGTGCCAGCAGCTTAGCGCCAGTGAACACTGAAGCTTTCTTT,CASSLAPVNTEAFF
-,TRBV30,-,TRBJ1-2,TGTGCCTGGACCGGCGGGGAGCCTGGTAATGGCTACACCTTC,CAWTGGEPGNGYTF
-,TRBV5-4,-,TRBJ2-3,TGTGCCAGCAGCTTGGGATCCAGTCCACAAGATACGCAGTATTTT,CASSLGSSPQDTQYF
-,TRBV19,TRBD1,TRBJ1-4,TGTGCCAGTAGTCCAGGACAGGGCCCTAATGAAAAACTGTTTTTT,CASSPGQGPNEKLFF
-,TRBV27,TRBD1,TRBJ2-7,TGTGCCAGCAGGCCATTGGGGACAGGGGGAAACGAGCAGTACTTC,CASRPLGTGGNEQYF